This section outlines one TCR beta chain sequence together with its context. These data are taken from a study of blood T cell repertoires in COVID-19. About the study: Spain, Italy and the United States supplied samples that represented acute and convalescent COVID-19. Sources were T cells, B-cell-depleted T cells, or PBMCs; the material itself was cDNA or gDNA.

Profiled with immunoSEQ multiplex PCR; TCRdb holds only in-frame clones, not every one. The sample lists 100,000 to 150,000 clones, about two thirds occurring once. Germline V gene lookup returns CDR1 LNHDA and CDR2 SQIVND (reference sequence). V gave up 0 bases and J gave up 1 base, with 9 bases separating them. The CDR3 totals 15 residues. V usage is TRBV19 and J usage is TRBJ1-1; D gene unclear. The source is a human donor with acute or convalescent COVID-19. The donor label of this sample is uncertain. The sample taken for sequencing was peripheral blood. CDR3 in amino acids: CASSIEAARNTEAFF. The CDR3, as DNA: TGTGCCAGTAGTATAGAAGCGGCCCGGAACACTGAAGCTTTCTTT.